This note documents a single T cell receptor beta chain sequence. Its antigen is currently unknown. Germline trimming cut 4 bases from V and 6 bases from J; bases unmatched to any gene: 9. This CDR3 contains 16 residues. Germline V gene data show CDR1 as SGHDT and CDR2 as YYEEEE. This sample is part of a study of cytomegalovirus exposure and HLA in healthy donors. General observations from the study: Later genetic work tied a missense DCLRE1C variant to beta-chain V and J trimming. The study carried out a later analysis of TCR beta sequences. It associated approximately 17,000 of them with specific HLA alleles at a false discovery rate of 0.05.

Researchers ran the PCR with 60 Vbeta and 13 Jbeta primers. Assay: immunoSEQ multiplex PCR; the TCRdb copy retains only in-frame clones and omits some. The sample consists of approximately 27,000 clones, approximately 70% of them appearing once. The gene calls are TRBV5-6 and TRBJ2-3, with 12 positions matching TRBD2. The sequenced sample consisted of PBMCs. The TCR sequence derives from a woman in her fifties or sixties in good health and CMV-seronegative. The chain's CDR3 is CASSLLTSGRSDTQYF. The CDR3, as DNA: TGTGCCAGCAGCCTCTTGACTAGCGGGAGATCCGATACGCAGTATTTT.